This entry features one T cell receptor beta chain sequence. The data belong to a study of human CD8 memory T cell subsets. The authors defined TPEX cells as CCR7+ PD-1+ TIGIT+ early memory CD8+ T cells carrying exhausted-like traits. UMI-labeled 5' RACE was the method by which TCR beta libraries were made. TCRdb reanalyzed the 5' RACE reads and collapses them to one entry per CDR3 protein, without DNA. Its listing shows approximately 6,200 distinct CDR3 sequences. The CDR3 runs 15 residues. The germline CDR1 and CDR2 sequences are LNHDA and SQIVND (reference sequence). This sequence was found in a human donor in good health. The chain has TRBV19 and TRBJ2-1; TCRdb picks TRBD1, but there is no DNA to check that call. Sequenced material: CD8+ T cells from PBMCs. The CDR3 loop reads CASSITDRTYNEQFF.